The source of this TCR beta chain is a study of T cells in Graves' hyperthyroidism and ophthalmopathy. V lost 4 bases, J lost 3 bases, and 4 bases stayed unmatched. Germline CDR1 LNHDA, CDR2 SQIVND (reference sequence). The CDR3 runs to 15 residues. The source of the PBMCs was 10 ml of fresh peripheral blood. Amplification of TCR beta CDR3 regions used RNA as the template. Using the HTBI primer set, a first-round RT-PCR was run on the TCR CDR3. From the multiplex PCR reads, TCRdb called clonotypes with MiXCR, one entry per CDR3 protein. Among about 210,000 distinct CDR3 sequences, roughly a sixth were seen once, and the ten largest hold 50%. Overall study results and limits: Blood also carried most thyroid clonotypes expanded above 0.001. Ophthalmopathy, as predicted by the model, came a median about six months after the prediction.

This clonotype was seen more than once but under ten times. Its antigen is currently unknown. The sample consisted of blood. The receptor was isolated from a man aged 50 or older with Graves' hyperthyroidism. The chain couples TRBV19 to TRBJ1-5, with 9 bases matching TRBD1. In DNA form, the CDR3 reads TGTGCCAGTAGTAAAACAGGGGGCCCCAATCAGCCCCAGCATTTT. Residues: CASSKTGGPNQPQHF.